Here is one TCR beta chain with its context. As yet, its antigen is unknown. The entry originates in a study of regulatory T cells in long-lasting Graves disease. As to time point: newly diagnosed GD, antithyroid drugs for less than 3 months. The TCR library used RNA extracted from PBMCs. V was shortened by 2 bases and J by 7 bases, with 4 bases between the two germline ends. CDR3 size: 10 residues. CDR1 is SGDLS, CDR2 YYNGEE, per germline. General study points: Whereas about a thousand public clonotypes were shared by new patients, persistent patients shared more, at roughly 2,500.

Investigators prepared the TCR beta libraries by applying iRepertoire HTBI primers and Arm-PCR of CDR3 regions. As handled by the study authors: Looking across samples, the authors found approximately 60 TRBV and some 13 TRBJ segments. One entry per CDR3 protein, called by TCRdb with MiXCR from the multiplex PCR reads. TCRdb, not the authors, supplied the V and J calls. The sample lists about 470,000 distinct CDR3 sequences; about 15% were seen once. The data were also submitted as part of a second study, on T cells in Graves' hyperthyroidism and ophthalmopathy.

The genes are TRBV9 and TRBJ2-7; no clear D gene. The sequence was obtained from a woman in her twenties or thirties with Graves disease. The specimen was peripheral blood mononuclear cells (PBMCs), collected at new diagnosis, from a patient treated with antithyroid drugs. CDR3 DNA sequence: TGTGCCAGCAGCGTTAAAGAGCAGTACTTC. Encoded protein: CASSVKEQYF.